This TCR beta chain was recorded in a study of cytomegalovirus exposure and HLA in healthy donors. Overall study findings and caveats: Within the data, a cluster of highly shared sequence variants was likely a sequencing artifact.

The CDR3 covers 17 residues. V was shortened by 3 bases and J by 1 base, with 18 bases between the two germline ends. Per the germline V gene, CDR1 is SEHNR and CDR2 is FQNEAQ (reference sequence). In regard to this clone: The antigen remains unidentified.

Vbeta (60) and Jbeta (13) primers were used in the PCR. Libraries were prepared by immunoSEQ multiplex PCR; TCRdb keeps only in-frame clonotypes and omits some of them. The table includes some 240,000 clones, about 90% detected once. The sequence came from a girl under 10 years old in good health and CMV-seronegative. The V and J genes are TRBV7-9 and TRBJ2-5; D might be TRBD1 (6 bases). Material for sequencing was PBMCs. The CDR3 DNA reads TGTGCCAGCAGCTTGGTGGGTCGGACAGACCTCCAAGAGACCCAGTACTTC. Translation gives CASSLVGRTDLQETQYF. Full variable domain (missing parts from reference TRBV7-9 and TRBJ2-5): DTGVSQNPRHKITKRGQNVTFRCDPISEHNRLYWYRQTLGQGPEFLTYFQNEAQLEKSRLLSDRFSAERPKGSFSTLEIQRTEQGDSAMYLCASSLVGRTDLQETQYFGPGTRLLVL.